The clone carrying this T cell receptor beta chain came up many times. The antigen is unknown. Germline V gene data show CDR1 as KGHDR and CDR2 as SFDVKD. V gave up 2 bases and J gave up 5 bases; unmatched junction bases: 11. This CDR3 region has 17 residues. The source of the sample is a study of T cells in Graves' hyperthyroidism and ophthalmopathy. What was amplified from RNA transcripts were TCR beta CDR3 regions. First-round RT-PCR of the TCR CDR3 relied on the HTBI primer set. TCRdb re-called the multiplex PCR reads through MiXCR, storing one row per CDR3 protein. The sample gives approximately 430,000 distinct CDR3 sequences, 15% to 19% of which show up once; roughly 14% is in the top ten. Regarding the study as a whole: The blood repertoire included most of the expanded thyroid clonotypes above 0.001.

This clonotype was obtained from a woman aged 18-29 years with Graves' hyperthyroidism. The gene calls are TRBV24-1 and TRBJ1-1; 9 bases are shared with TRBD1. Sequenced sample: blood. The chain's CDR3 is CATSDSGTGYGRTEAFF. The CDR3 DNA reads TGTGCCACCAGTGATTCCGGGACAGGGTATGGAAGGACTGAAGCTTTCTTT.